This TCR beta chain was found in a study of metastatic and nonmetastatic thyroid tumors. Study findings and constraints: Compared with benign nodules, malignant thyroid tumors were reported to have significantly higher TCR beta diversity in both blood and tumor.

Germline-derived CDR1 and CDR2 are SNHLY and FYNNEI. The CDR3 is 11 amino acids. Prior to thyroid surgery, none of the patients had received any treatment. Of note for this clone: Its target is not known. This may be a read error: a much more frequent sequence differs by one nucleotide. This sample includes further DNA sequences coding for the same CDR3.

Authors' data handling: A classifier of distant metastasis in papillary thyroid cancer was built from CDR3 differences (across clinicopathological groups). TCRdb recomputed clones from the PCR reads via MiXCR. The V and J calls and clone size come from TCRdb's table, not from the authors' own analysis. The data contain about 52,000 clones, over 15% of them singletons. The sequencing input was blood. The TCR comes from a female donor with papillary thyroid cancer or a benign thyroid nodule (not recorded which). Some clones in this sample may be carry-over from other donors' samples. The V and J genes are TRBV2 and TRBJ2-1; 12 bases fit TRBD2. Here the CDR3 DNA reads TGTGCCAGCAGCCAACTAGCGGGAGGTCCTTTC. It codes for CASSQLAGGPF.